This passage covers 26 T cell receptor beta chains from one sample sequenced in a study of blood T cell repertoires in COVID-19. The data were produced by immunoSEQ multiplex PCR, yet TCRdb's version contains in-frame clones alone and is incomplete. The sample holds about 150,000 clones, 85% to 90% seen once. What was sequenced was peripheral blood. These receptors came from a man of 80 years or more with acute or convalescent COVID-19.

This clone showed up just once. The chain joins TRBV7-6 to TRBJ2-3; D not certain. The CDR3 contains 12 residues. V was clipped by 5 bases and J by 2 bases, with 5 bases between them. The V gene's germline CDR1 is SGHVS and CDR2 FNYEAQ. The CDR3 DNA reads as TGTGCCAGCAGCCGCGACACAGATACGCAGTATTTT. Encoded protein: CASSRDTDTQYF.

The sample holds a few counts of this clone. CDR3 in amino acids: CASSKAPQTSYEQYF. CDR3 DNA sequence: TGTGCCAGCAGCAAAGCCCCACAGACCTCCTACGAGCAGTACTTC. V and J are TRBV21-1 and TRBJ2-7; the DNA was not compared with TRBD1, the D call given in the table. TRBV21-1 is given as a pseudogene. The CDR3 totals 15 residues.

This clone turned up a few times. The rearrangement links TRBV28 to TRBJ1-2; 8 positions match TRBD1. This CDR3 has 16 amino acids. After removal of 5 bases from V and 4 bases from J, the junction contained 12 bases not matched to a gene. CDR1 and CDR2 (germline): MDHEN, SYDVKM. This chain's CDR3 is CASSLGTGGAIYGYTF. CDR3 in DNA: TGTGCCAGCAGTCTCGGCACAGGGGGAGCAATCTATGGCTACACCTTC.

The chain recombines TRBV19 with TRBJ2-7; 13 bases align to TRBD2. This CDR3 is 15 amino acids long. V lost 5 bases, J lost 4 bases, and 5 bases stayed unmatched. Germline loops: CDR1 LNHDA, CDR2 SQIVND (reference sequence). The CDR3 nucleotides are TGTGCCAGTAGTGTAATGACTAGCGGGGGGTACGAGCAGTACTTC. This codes for CASSVMTSGGYEQYF.

The DNA for the CDR3 is TGTGCCAGCAGTTCCTCTTATAACTCCTACGAGCAGTACTTC. It encodes CASSSSYNSYEQYF. The chain is built from TRBV27 and TRBJ2-7; no clear D gene. The CDR3 consists of 14 residues. Trimming pared 4 bases from V and 0 bases from J, leaving 10 bases between. The germline V gene encodes CDR1 MNHEY and CDR2 SMNVEV (reference sequence).

The chain recombines TRBV5-1 with TRBJ2-6, with 7 bases aligning to TRBD2. V dropped 4 bases and J dropped 2; count of bases not matched to a gene: 3. Germline values: CDR1 SGHRS, CDR2 YFSETQ. This CDR3 spans 15 amino acids. The CDR3 region is CASSPAGAGANVLTF. CDR3 DNA: TGCGCCAGCAGCCCGGCGGGGGCTGGGGCCAACGTCCTGACTTTC.

This chain joins TRBV2 and TRBJ1-3; the D gene is possibly TRBD1 (5 bases). Trimming cost V 6 bases and J 4 bases, with 19 bases left between them. The CDR3 is 16 amino acids. The germline V gene has CDR1 SNHLY and CDR2 FYNNEI. This chain's CDR3 is CASREHAGTTGNTIYF. The CDR3 DNA sequence: TGTGCCAGCAGAGAACACGCCGGGACTACAGGAAACACCATATATTTT. The full variable domain, rest sourced from reference TRBV2 and TRBJ1-3, is EPEVTQTPSHQVTQMGQEVILRCVPISNHLYFYWYRQILGQKVEFLVSFYNNEISEKSEIFDDQFSVERPDGSNFTLKIRSTKLEDSAMYFCASREHAGTTGNTIYFGEGSWLTVV.

The V gene is TRBV27, the J gene TRBJ2-7, with D possibly TRBD1 on 6 matching bases. The CDR3 runs 16 residues. V was shortened by 5 bases and J by 2 bases, with 19 bases between the two germline ends. The germline V gene encodes CDR1 MNHEY and CDR2 SMNVEV (reference sequence). This CDR3 reads CASSTRPGQLAYEQYF. DNA of the CDR3: TGTGCCAGCAGTACCAGACCGGGACAATTAGCCTACGAGCAGTACTTC.

The chain carries TRBV6-5 and TRBJ1-2, with 7 bases that match TRBD1. From germline, CDR1 is MNHEY and CDR2 SVGAGI. J lost 7 bases, V lost 6 bases, and 11 bases had no gene match. The CDR3 runs 14 residues. The CDR3 region is CASRKGTAGPGYTF. In nucleotides, the CDR3 is TGTGCCAGCAGGAAAGGGACAGCAGGGCCTGGCTACACCTTC.

This clone was seen once. The J gene is TRBJ1-2, the V gene TRBV27; D is perhaps TRBD1 (6 bases). This CDR3 is built from 15 residues. Per the germline V gene, CDR1 is MNHEY and CDR2 is SMNVEV (reference sequence). The V and J ends lost 3 bases and 3 bases respectively, with 14 bases between them. CDR3 coding DNA: TGTGCCAGCAGTTTGGGGGGGGCGATGCACTATGGCTACACCTTC. Translating it yields CASSLGGAMHYGYTF.

The chain carries TRBV28 and TRBJ1-2, with TRBD1 as a possible D gene (5 bases). CDR1 is MDHEN, CDR2 SYDVKM, per germline. The CDR3 runs to 14 residues. V dropped 4 bases and J dropped 7 bases, with 16 bases sitting between them. The CDR3 is CASSSQGRLPGYTF. The CDR3, as DNA: TGTGCCAGCAGTTCCCAGGGCCGGCTTCCTGGCTACACCTTC.

The rearrangement joins TRBV7-8 to TRBJ2-7; 9 bases align to TRBD1. From germline, CDR1 is SGHVS and CDR2 FQNEAQ. Trimming took 0 bases from V and 3 from J; bases not matched to a gene: 3. The CDR3 consists of 15 residues. The CDR3 is CASSLATGGIYEQYF. In DNA form, the CDR3 reads TGTGCCAGCAGCTTAGCAACAGGGGGCATCTACGAGCAGTACTTC.

The table lists this clone with a few counts. This chain joins TRBV2 and TRBJ2-4; D is possibly TRBD2 (5 bases). The CDR3 is 14 amino acids. Trimming shortened V by 8 bases and J by 1 base, and 12 bases separated the two germline ends. In germline, CDR1 is SNHLY, CDR2 FYNNEI. CDR3 sequence reads: CASDREGAKNIQYF. CDR3 in DNA: TGTGCCAGCGACCGGGAAGGGGCCAAAAACATTCAGTACTTC. The whole variable domain, filled in from reference TRBV2 and TRBJ2-4, reads EPEVTQTPSHQVTQMGQEVILRCVPISNHLYFYWYRQILGQKVEFLVSFYNNEISEKSEIFDDQFSVERPDGSNFTLKIRSTKLEDSAMYFCASDREGAKNIQYFGAGTRLSVL.

This sequence joins TRBV5-1 and TRBJ1-2; tentative D call: TRBD1 (6 bases). CDR3 length: 14 amino acids. Germline assignment: CDR1 SGHRS and CDR2 YFSETQ. Deletions cut 4 bases from V and 4 bases from J, with 14 bases between. This CDR3 is CASSEGQTFYGYTF. The DNA of the CDR3 is TGCGCCAGCAGCGAAGGACAGACATTCTATGGCTACACCTTC.

The chain joins TRBV5-1 to TRBJ1-1, with D perhaps matching TRBD1 (5 bases). The CDR3 is 12 amino acids. CDR1 is SGHRS, CDR2 YFSETQ, per germline. With 2 bases removed from V and 7 bases from J, the gap between germline ends came to 9 bases. This chain's CDR3 is CASSFEQGEAFF. CDR3 sequence (DNA): TGCGCCAGCAGCTTCGAGCAGGGTGAAGCTTTCTTT.

CDR3 loop: CASSLIGQFNQPQHF. As DNA, the CDR3 is TGTGCCAGCTCCCTAATCGGACAGTTCAATCAGCCCCAGCATTTT. V and J are TRBV18 and TRBJ1-5; D is perhaps TRBD1 (6 bases). The V gene lost 6 bases and the J gene lost 3 bases, with 15 bases spanning the gap. The CDR3 spans 15 residues. Germline CDR1 KGHSH, CDR2 LQKENI.

This sequence joins TRBV2 and TRBJ2-1; D is perhaps TRBD2 (5 bases). Germline V CDR1 and CDR2: SNHLY, FYNNEI. The CDR3 contains 17 residues. Trimming pared 1 base from V and 7 bases from J, leaving 20 bases between. The CDR3 region has the DNA TGTGCCAGCAGTGAAGTCCTCGAGGGCCCACTAGGGAATGAGCAGTTCTTC. Amino acids: CASSEVLEGPLGNEQFF.

The V and J genes are TRBV7-2 and TRBJ2-7, with TRBD1 matching over 8 bases. The CDR3 is 13 amino acids. Germline CDR1 reads SGHTA; CDR2 reads FQGNSA. Unmatched junction bases numbered 6, after V lost 7 bases and J lost 4 bases. The CDR3 loop is CASNPTGGYEQYF. The CDR3 region has the DNA TGTGCCAGCAATCCCACAGGGGGGTACGAGCAGTACTTC.

This clone occurred once. This chain connects TRBV9 to TRBJ1-1; D gene ambiguous. V was clipped by 4 bases and J by 0 bases, with 7 bases between them. The CDR3 has 13 residues. Germline lookup yields CDR1 SGDLS and CDR2 YYNGEE. CDR3 bases: TGTGCCAGCAGCAAAGCCATGAACACTGAAGCTTTCTTT. Protein: CASSKAMNTEAFF. Drawing the rest from reference TRBV9 and TRBJ1-1, the complete variable domain is DSGVTQTPKHLITATGQRVTLRCSPRSGDLSVYWYQQSLDQGLQFLIQYYNGEERAKGNILERFSAQQFPDLHSELNLSSLELGDSALYFCASSKAMNTEAFFGQGTRLTVV.

This sequence joins TRBV7-9 and TRBJ1-6; perhaps TRBD1 as D (6 bases). V gave up 6 bases and J gave up 5 bases, with 11 bases separating them. Germline V gene lookup returns CDR1 SEHNR and CDR2 FQNEAQ (reference sequence). This CDR3 is built from 14 residues. In DNA, the CDR3 is TGTGCCAGCAGGCCACAGGGAGATAATTCACCCCTCCACTTT. This translates into CASRPQGDNSPLHF.

The CDR3 here is CASSLGQGGSPLHF. CDR3 in DNA: TGTGCCAGCAGCTTGGGACAGGGTGGTTCACCCCTCCACTTT. The V and J genes are TRBV7-9 and TRBJ1-6; TRBD1 aligns across 9 bases. Per germline, CDR1 SEHNR and CDR2 FQNEAQ (reference sequence). V trimming: 3 bases; J trimming: 9 bases; junction bases outside the gene matches: 3. The CDR3 totals 14 residues. Together with reference TRBV7-9 and TRBJ1-6, the CDR3 gives the full variable domain: DTGVSQNPRHKITKRGQNVTFRCDPISEHNRLYWYRQTLGQGPEFLTYFQNEAQLEKSRLLSDRFSAERPKGSFSTLEIQRTEQGDSAMYLCASSLGQGGSPLHFGNGTRLTVT.

J is TRBJ2-1 and V is TRBV19; 8 nucleotides match TRBD2. V was clipped by 0 bases and J by 9 bases; unmatched bases: 10. This CDR3 has 16 residues. In germline, CDR1 is LNHDA, CDR2 SQIVND (reference sequence). CDR3 sequence: CASSIEIGGAISEQFF. CDR3 nucleotide sequence: TGTGCCAGTAGTATAGAGATCGGGGGGGCCATCAGTGAGCAGTTCTTC.

In this sample, this clone turned up a few times. The chain recombines TRBV5-1 with TRBJ2-2; the match to TRBD2 covers 9 bases. With V trimmed by 0 bases and J by 6 bases, 9 bases remained unmatched. CDR1 is SGHRS and CDR2 is YFSETQ in the germline V gene. The CDR3 runs 17 residues. The CDR3 protein is CASSLGAGGLKPGELFF. In DNA, the CDR3 is TGCGCCAGCAGCTTGGGAGCGGGAGGATTGAAACCCGGGGAGCTGTTTTTT.

The chain recombines TRBV3-1 (or the pseudogene TRBV3-2) with TRBJ2-6; 9 bases agree with TRBD1. The V gene's germline CDR1 is LGHDT and CDR2 YNNKEL (reference sequence). CDR3 size: 19 residues. Unmatched junction bases numbered 10, after V lost 4 bases and J lost 0 bases. CDR3 DNA: TGTGCCAGCAGCCGGCATAGGACAGGGGTTTCCTCTGGGGCCAACGTCCTGACTTTC. Its protein product is CASSRHRTGVSSGANVLTF.

The CDR3 DNA reads TGTGCCAGCAGCATACACGGGAGCCAAGAGACCCAGTACTTC. This translates into CASSIHGSQETQYF. This rearrangement joins TRBV7-9 to TRBJ2-5; TRBD2 might be the D (6 bases). This CDR3 is 14 amino acids long. Germline CDR1 SEHNR, CDR2 FQNEAQ (reference sequence). V lost 5 bases, J lost 1 base, and 11 bases lay in between.

The V and J genes are TRBV7-3 and TRBJ2-1; 12 bases are a match to TRBD2. Germline assignment: CDR1 SGHTA and CDR2 FQGTGA. This CDR3 spans 14 amino acids. Trimming cost V 6 bases and J 9 bases; bases outside gene matches: 6. The CDR3 DNA sequence: TGTGCCAGCAGGACGGGACTAGCGGGCTCTGAGCAGTTCTTC. It specifies CASRTGLAGSEQFF.